Listed below are T cell receptor beta chains from one sample, sequenced in a study of CD8 T cells in Susac syndrome. TCRdb used MiXCR to reprocess the immunoSEQ multiplex PCR reads, holding one entry per CDR3 protein. The data hold tens of thousands of distinct CDR3 sequences, with approximately 95% observed a single time. The sample consisted of CD8+ T cells from PBMCs. The receptors were sampled from a human donor with Susac syndrome. CDR3s include the opening cysteine and the closing phenylalanine or tryptophan. The D gene is left open where the match is weak. Clone size, where shown, is once, few, many, or a class for clones that have expanded.

v_gene: TRBV28; abundance: NA; j_gene: TRBJ2-1; len: 14; d_gene: TRBD1; CDR3aa: CASSWTGTYNEQFF; CDR3nt: TGTGCCAGCTCTTGGACAGGGACCTACAATGAGCAGTTCTTC
v_gene: TRBV6-2/TRBV6-3; abundance: NA; j_gene: TRBJ2-7; len: 13; d_gene: NA; CDR3aa: CASSFLAAYEQYF; CDR3nt: TGTGCCAGCAGTTTTCTAGCCGCCTACGAGCAGTACTTC
v_gene: TRBV11-2; abundance: NA; j_gene: TRBJ2-1; len: 16; d_gene: NA; CDR3aa: CASSFTLGASYNEQFF; CDR3nt: TGTGCCAGCAGCTTCACTCTCGGGGCTTCATACAATGAGCAGTTCTTC
v_gene: TRBV12-3/TRBV12-4; abundance: once; j_gene: TRBJ1-1; len: 15; d_gene: TRBD1; CDR3aa: CASIRSGTGMGEAFF; CDR3nt: TGTGCCAGCATTAGGTCCGGGACAGGGATGGGGGAAGCTTTCTTT
v_gene: TRBV7-8; abundance: once; j_gene: TRBJ1-2; len: 14; d_gene: NA; CDR3aa: CASSLAEANYGYTF; CDR3nt: TGTGCCAGCAGCTTAGCGGAAGCTAACTATGGCTACACCTTC
v_gene: TRBV7-3; abundance: NA; j_gene: TRBJ2-7; len: 13; d_gene: NA; CDR3aa: CASSQGPSYEQYF; CDR3nt: TGTGCCAGCAGCCAAGGGCCGTCCTACGAGCAGTACTTC
v_gene: TRBV6-2/TRBV6-3; abundance: NA; j_gene: TRBJ2-1; len: 15; d_gene: TRBD1; CDR3aa: CASDRFQGAHNEQFF; CDR3nt: TGTGCCAGCGATAGGTTCCAGGGGGCCCACAATGAGCAGTTCTTC
v_gene: TRBV9; abundance: NA; j_gene: TRBJ1-1; len: 13; d_gene: NA; CDR3aa: CASSVWGNTEAFF; CDR3nt: TGTGCCAGCAGCGTGTGGGGGAACACTGAAGCTTTCTTT
v_gene: TRBV12-3/TRBV12-4; abundance: NA; j_gene: TRBJ2-5; len: 16; d_gene: TRBD2; CDR3aa: CASSPGLAENQETQYF; CDR3nt: TGTGCCAGCAGTCCGGGACTAGCGGAGAACCAAGAGACCCAGTACTTC
v_gene: TRBV15; abundance: NA; j_gene: TRBJ2-7; len: 16; d_gene: TRBD2; CDR3aa: CATSSAYSGRRYEQYF; CDR3nt: TGTGCCACCAGCAGCGCTTATAGCGGGAGGAGGTACGAGCAGTACTTC
v_gene: TRBV7-9; abundance: NA; j_gene: TRBJ1-5; len: 13; d_gene: TRBD1; CDR3aa: CASNTGEGQPQHF; CDR3nt: TGTGCCAGCAACACAGGGGAGGGGCAGCCCCAGCATTTT